This T cell receptor (beta chain) comes out of a study of blood T cells in healthy people across ages. Study observations and caveats: The diversity estimates, figures obtained from one million T cells, were considered underestimates.

Extractions gave at least 5 micrograms of total RNA per sample. A second PCR, run for roughly 7 to 12 cycles, used a sample-barcoded 5' primer plus a J-beta primer mix. From each sample, at least 3 million paired-end reads containing CDR3 were obtained. TCRdb re-called the 5' RACE reads through MiXCR, storing one row per CDR3 protein. The sample contains about 830,000 distinct CDR3 sequences, 55% to 70% of which appear only once. V shed 1 base, J shed 2 bases, and the junction held 6 bases outside the gene matches. The germline CDR1 and CDR2 sequences are LGHNT and FRNRAP. This CDR3 spans 16 amino acids. Note on this clonotype: Its antigen is still unknown.

The sequencing input was blood. The chain recombines TRBV12-5 with TRBJ2-5; 8 bases map to TRBD1. This receptor was taken from a man aged 30 to 45 in good health. The CDR3 DNA is TGTGCTAGTGGTTTGGGACAGGGGTCGAGGCAAGAGACCCAGTACTTC. As protein: CASGLGQGSRQETQYF.